This TCR beta chain appears in the sequencing data of a study of regulatory T cells in long-lasting Graves disease. The sample holds many counts of this clonotype. Its antigen is undetermined. The germline V gene encodes CDR1 SGHTA and CDR2 FQGNSA. The trim removed 0 bases at V and 4 bases at J, leaving 14 bases unmatched. This CDR3 region has 20 residues. Broader study findings: Among samples with persistent disease, TRBV28, TRBJ1-2 and TRBJ2-5 were favored.

Assembly of TCR beta libraries relied on iRepertoire HTBI primers together with Arm-PCR of CDR3 regions. From the multiplex PCR reads, TCRdb called clonotypes with MiXCR, one entry per CDR3 protein. Among roughly 400,000 distinct CDR3 sequences listed, roughly a fifth were seen once. Time point noted: persistent/refractory GD, antithyroid drugs over 5 years with positive TRAb. There was RNA extracted from PBMCs, and the TCR library was made from it. This TCR came from a female donor with Graves disease. Sample: peripheral blood mononuclear cells (PBMCs), taken when the disease was refractory, from a patient treated with antithyroid drugs. The chain uses TRBV7-2 and TRBJ2-6; 8 bases fit TRBD2. CDR3 region: CASSLAYGRAFQTGANVLTF. CDR3 nucleotides: TGTGCCAGCAGCTTAGCGTACGGGAGGGCCTTTCAAACCGGGGCCAACGTCCTGACTTTC.